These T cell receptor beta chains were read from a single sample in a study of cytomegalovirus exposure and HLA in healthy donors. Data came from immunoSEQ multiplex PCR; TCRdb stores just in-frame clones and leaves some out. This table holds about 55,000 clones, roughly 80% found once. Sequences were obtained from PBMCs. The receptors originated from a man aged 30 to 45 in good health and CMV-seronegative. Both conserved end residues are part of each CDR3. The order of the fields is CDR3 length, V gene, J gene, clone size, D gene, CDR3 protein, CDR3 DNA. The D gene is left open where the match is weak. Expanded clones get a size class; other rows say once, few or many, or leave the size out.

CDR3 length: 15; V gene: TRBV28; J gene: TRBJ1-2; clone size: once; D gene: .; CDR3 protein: CASSLPSTTNYGYTF; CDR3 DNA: TGTGCCAGCAGTCTCCCGAGCACGACTAACTATGGCTACACCTTC
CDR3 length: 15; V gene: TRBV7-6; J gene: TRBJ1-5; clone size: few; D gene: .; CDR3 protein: CASSLTGSSNQPQHF; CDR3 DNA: TGTGCCAGCAGCTTAACAGGGTCTTCCAATCAGCCCCAGCATTTT
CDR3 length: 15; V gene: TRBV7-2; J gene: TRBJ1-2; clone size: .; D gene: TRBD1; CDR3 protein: CASSPQTGVTRGYTF; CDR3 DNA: TGTGCCAGCAGCCCCCAGACAGGGGTAACTAGAGGCTACACCTTC
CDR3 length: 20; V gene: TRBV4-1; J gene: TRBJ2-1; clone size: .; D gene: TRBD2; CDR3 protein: CASSQPGSGRARNSYNEQFF; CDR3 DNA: TGCGCCAGCAGCCAACCGGGCAGCGGGAGGGCCCGGAACTCCTACAATGAGCAGTTCTTC
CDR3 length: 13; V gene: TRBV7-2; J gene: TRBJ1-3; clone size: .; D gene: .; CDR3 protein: CASRPSGGNTIYF; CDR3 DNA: TGTGCCAGCAGGCCCAGCGGTGGAAACACCATATATTTT
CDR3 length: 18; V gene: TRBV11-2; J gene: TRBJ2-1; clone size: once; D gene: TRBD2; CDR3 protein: CASSTRLAGGSSYNEQFF; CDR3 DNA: TGTGCCAGCAGCACCCGCCTAGCGGGAGGGAGCTCCTACAATGAGCAGTTCTTC
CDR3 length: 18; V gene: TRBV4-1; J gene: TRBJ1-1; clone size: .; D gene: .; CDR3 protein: CASSQEGGRGPMNTEAFF; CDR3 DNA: TGCGCCAGCAGCCAAGAGGGTGGAAGGGGTCCGATGAACACTGAAGCTTTCTTT
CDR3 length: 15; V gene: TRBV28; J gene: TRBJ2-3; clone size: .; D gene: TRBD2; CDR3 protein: CASGKLAGVADTQYF; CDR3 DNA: TGTGCCAGCGGGAAACTAGCGGGGGTAGCAGATACGCAGTATTTT
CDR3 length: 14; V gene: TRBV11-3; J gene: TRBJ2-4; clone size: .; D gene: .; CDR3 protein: CASSLDRGADIQYF; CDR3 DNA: TGTGCCAGCAGCTTAGATAGGGGCGCGGACATTCAGTACTTC
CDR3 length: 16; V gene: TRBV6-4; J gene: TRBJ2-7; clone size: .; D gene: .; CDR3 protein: CASSDSGGAQLHEQYF; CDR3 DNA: TGTGCCAGCAGTGACTCAGGGGGGGCTCAACTCCACGAGCAGTACTTC
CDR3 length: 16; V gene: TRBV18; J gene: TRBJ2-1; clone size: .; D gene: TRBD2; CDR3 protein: CASSLRTSGSYNEQFF; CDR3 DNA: TGTGCCAGCTCACTTCGGACTAGCGGGAGCTACAATGAGCAGTTCTTC
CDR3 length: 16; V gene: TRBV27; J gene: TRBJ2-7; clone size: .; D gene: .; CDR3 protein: CASSLSQRQLRYEQYF; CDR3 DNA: TGTGCCAGCAGTTTATCGCAACGACAGTTAAGATACGAGCAGTACTTC
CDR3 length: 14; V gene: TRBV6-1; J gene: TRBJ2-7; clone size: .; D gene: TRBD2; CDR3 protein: CASSELAGSYEQYF; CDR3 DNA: TGTGCCAGCAGTGAACTAGCGGGATCCTACGAGCAGTACTTC
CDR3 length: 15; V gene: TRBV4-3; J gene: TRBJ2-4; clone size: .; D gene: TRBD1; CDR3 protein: CASSQGTGVGNIQYF; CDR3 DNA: TGCGCCAGCAGCCAAGGGACAGGGGTTGGAAACATTCAGTACTTC
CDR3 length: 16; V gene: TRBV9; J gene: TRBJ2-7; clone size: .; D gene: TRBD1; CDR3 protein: CASSAKRDRGDYEQYF; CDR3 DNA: TGTGCCAGCAGCGCAAAACGGGACAGGGGAGACTACGAGCAGTACTTC
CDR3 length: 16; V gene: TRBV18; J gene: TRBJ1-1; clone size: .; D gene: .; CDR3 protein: CASSPQVGAVDTEAFF; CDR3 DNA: TGTGCCAGCTCACCTCAGGTGGGGGCAGTAGACACTGAAGCTTTCTTT
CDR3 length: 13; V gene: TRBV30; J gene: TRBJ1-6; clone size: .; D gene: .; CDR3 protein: CAWSTDSNSPLHF; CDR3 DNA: TGTGCCTGGAGTACAGATTCTAATTCACCCCTCCACTTT
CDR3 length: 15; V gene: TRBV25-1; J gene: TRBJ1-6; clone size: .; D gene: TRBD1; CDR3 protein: CASSPSGQGSSPLHF; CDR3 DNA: TGTGCCAGCAGCCCATCGGGACAGGGGAGCTCACCCCTCCACTTT
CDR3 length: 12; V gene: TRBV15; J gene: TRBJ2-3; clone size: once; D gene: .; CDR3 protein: CATSSRLGTQYF; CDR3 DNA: TGTGCCACCAGTTCAAGACTAGGTACGCAGTATTTT
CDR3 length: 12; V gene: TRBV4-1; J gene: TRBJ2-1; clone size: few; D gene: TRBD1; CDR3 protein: CASSPGQFEQFF; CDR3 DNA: TGCGCCAGCAGCCCGGGACAGTTTGAGCAGTTCTTC
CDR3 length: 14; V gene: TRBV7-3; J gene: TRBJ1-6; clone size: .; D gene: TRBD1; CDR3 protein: CASSFGQGTSPLHF; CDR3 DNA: TGTGCCAGCAGCTTTGGACAGGGGACTTCACCCCTCCACTTT
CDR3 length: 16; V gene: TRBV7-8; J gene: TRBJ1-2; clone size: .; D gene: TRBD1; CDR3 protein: CASSLVNTGTANGYTF; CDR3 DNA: TGTGCCAGCAGCTTAGTTAATACCGGGACAGCGAATGGCTACACCTTC
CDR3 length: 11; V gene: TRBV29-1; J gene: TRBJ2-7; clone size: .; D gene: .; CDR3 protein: CSVRGFYEQYF; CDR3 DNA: TGCAGCGTTCGGGGTTTCTACGAGCAGTACTTC
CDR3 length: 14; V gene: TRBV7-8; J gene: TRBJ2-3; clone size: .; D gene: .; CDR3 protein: CASSTRVKTDTQYF; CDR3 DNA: TGTGCCAGCTCGACTAGGGTTAAGACAGATACGCAGTATTTT
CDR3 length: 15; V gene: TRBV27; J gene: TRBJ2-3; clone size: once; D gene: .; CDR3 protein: CASSLSQGITDTQYF; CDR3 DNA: TGTGCCAGCAGTTTATCCCAGGGGATCACAGATACGCAGTATTTT
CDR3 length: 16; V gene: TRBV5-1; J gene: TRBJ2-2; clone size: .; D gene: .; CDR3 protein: CASSLPPTSNTGELFF; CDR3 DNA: TGCGCCAGCAGCTTGCCGCCGACTAGTAACACCGGGGAGCTGTTTTTT
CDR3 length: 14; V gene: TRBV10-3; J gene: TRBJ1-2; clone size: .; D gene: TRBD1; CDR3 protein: CAISVRDRRDGYTF; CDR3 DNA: TGTGCCATCAGTGTAAGGGACAGGAGGGACGGCTACACCTTC
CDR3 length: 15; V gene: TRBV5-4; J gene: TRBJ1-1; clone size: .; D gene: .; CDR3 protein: CASSLAMGGSTEAFF; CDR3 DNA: TGTGCCAGCAGCTTGGCCATGGGGGGAAGTACTGAAGCTTTCTTT
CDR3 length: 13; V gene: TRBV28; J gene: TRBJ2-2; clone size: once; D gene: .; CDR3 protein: CASSFPYTGELFF; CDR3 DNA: TGTGCCAGCAGTTTTCCGTACACCGGGGAGCTGTTTTTT
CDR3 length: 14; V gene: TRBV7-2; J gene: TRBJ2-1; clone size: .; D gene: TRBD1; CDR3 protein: CASSLATGGDEQFF; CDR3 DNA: TGTGCCAGCAGCTTAGCTACAGGGGGCGATGAGCAGTTCTTC
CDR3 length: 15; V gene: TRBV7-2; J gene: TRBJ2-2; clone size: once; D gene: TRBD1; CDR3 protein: CASSPLDRATGELFF; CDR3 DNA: TGTGCCAGCAGCCCCTTGGACAGGGCCACCGGGGAGCTGTTTTTT
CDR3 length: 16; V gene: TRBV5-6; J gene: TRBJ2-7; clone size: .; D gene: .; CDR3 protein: CASTPLGQANSYEQYF; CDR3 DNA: TGTGCCAGCACCCCCTTGGGGCAGGCTAACTCCTACGAGCAGTACTTC
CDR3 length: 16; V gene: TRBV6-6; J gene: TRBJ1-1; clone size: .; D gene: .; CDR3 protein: CASSYSGEGARTEAFF; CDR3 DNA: TGTGCCAGCAGTTACTCCGGCGAGGGAGCGCGTACTGAAGCTTTCTTT
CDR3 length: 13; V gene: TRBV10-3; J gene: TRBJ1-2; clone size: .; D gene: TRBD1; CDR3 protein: CAIRRTGNYGYTF; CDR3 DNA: TGTGCCATCAGACGGACAGGGAACTATGGCTACACCTTC
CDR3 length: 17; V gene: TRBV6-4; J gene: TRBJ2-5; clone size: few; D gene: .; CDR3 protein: CASSEGIGRATQETQYF; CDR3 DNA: TGTGCCAGCAGTGAAGGGATTGGCAGGGCAACCCAAGAGACCCAGTACTTC
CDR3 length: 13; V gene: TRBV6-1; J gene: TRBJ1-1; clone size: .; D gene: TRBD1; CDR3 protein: CASSRQGATEAFF; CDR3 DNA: TGTGCCAGCAGTCGTCAGGGGGCCACTGAAGCTTTCTTT
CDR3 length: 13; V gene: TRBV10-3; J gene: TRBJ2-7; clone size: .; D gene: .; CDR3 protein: CAIRRTEDYEQYF; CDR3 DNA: TGTGCCATCAGGAGGACAGAGGACTACGAGCAGTACTTC